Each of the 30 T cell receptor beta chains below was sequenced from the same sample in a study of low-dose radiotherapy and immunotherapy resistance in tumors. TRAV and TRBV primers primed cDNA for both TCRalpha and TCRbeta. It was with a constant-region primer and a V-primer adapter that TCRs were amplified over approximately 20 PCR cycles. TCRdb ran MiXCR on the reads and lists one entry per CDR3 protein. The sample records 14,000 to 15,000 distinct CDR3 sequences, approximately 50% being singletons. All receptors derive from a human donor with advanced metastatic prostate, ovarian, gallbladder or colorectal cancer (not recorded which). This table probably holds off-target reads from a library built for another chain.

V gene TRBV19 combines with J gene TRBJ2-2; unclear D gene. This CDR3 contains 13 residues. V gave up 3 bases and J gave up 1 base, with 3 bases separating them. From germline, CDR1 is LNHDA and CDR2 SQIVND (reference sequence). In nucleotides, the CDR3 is TGTGCCAGTAGTATCGGGAACACCGGGGAGCTGTTTTTT. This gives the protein CASSIGNTGELFF.

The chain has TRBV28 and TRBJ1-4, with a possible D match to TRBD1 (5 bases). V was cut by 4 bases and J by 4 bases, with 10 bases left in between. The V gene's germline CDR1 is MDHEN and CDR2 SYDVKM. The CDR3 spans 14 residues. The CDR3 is CASSSTAVNEKLFF. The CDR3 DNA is TGTGCCAGCAGTTCGACAGCTGTTAATGAAAAACTGTTTTTT.

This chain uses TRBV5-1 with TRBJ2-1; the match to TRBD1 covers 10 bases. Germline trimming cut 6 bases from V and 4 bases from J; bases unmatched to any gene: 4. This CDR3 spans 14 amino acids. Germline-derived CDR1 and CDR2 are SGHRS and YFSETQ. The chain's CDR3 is CASTPGQGYNEQFF. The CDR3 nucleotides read TGCGCCAGCACCCCGGGACAGGGGTACAATGAGCAGTTCTTC. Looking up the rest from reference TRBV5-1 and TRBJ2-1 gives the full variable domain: KAGVTQTPRYLIKTRGQQVTLSCSPISGHRSVSWYQQTPGQGLQFLFEYFSETQRNKGNFPGRFSGRQFSNSRSEMNVSTLELGDSALYLCASTPGQGYNEQFFGPGTRLTVL.

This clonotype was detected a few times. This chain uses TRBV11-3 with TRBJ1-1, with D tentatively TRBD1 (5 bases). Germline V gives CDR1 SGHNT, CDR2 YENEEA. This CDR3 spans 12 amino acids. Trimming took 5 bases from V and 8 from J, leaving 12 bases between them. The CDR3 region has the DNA TGTGCCAGCAGCCTAATTGGGGGAGAAGCTTTCTTT. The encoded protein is CASSLIGGEAFF.

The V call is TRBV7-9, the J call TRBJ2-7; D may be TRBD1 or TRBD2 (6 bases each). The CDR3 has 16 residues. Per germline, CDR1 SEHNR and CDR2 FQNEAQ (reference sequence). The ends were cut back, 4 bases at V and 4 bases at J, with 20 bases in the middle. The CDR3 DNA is TGTGCCAGCAGCTACCTCTTGGGGGGCTGGAGTTACGAGCAGTACTTC. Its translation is CASSYLLGGWSYEQYF.

The CDR3: CASSFERGVADTQYF. The CDR3 region has the DNA TGTGCCAGCAGCTTTGAGAGAGGGGTAGCAGATACGCAGTATTTT. The chain combines TRBV5-4 with TRBJ2-3, with D perhaps assigned TRBD1 or TRBD2 (5 bases each). The V end was cut by 2 bases, the J end by 4 bases, with 14 bases between. The length of the CDR3 is 15 residues. Germline lookup yields CDR1 SGHNT and CDR2 YYREEE (reference sequence).

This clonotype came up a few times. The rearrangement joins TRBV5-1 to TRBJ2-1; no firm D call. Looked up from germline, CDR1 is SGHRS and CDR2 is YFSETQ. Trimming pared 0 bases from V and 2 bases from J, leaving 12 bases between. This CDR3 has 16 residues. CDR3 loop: CASSLAGGLAYNEQFF. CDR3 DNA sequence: TGCGCCAGCAGCTTGGCCGGCGGTCTGGCCTACAATGAGCAGTTCTTC.

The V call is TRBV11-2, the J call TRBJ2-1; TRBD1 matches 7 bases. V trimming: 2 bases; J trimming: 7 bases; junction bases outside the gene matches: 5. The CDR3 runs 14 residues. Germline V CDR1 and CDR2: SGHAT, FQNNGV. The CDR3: CASSLRGPINEQFF. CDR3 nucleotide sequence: TGTGCCAGCAGCTTAAGGGGGCCCATTAATGAGCAGTTCTTC.

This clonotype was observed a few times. The CDR3 here is CASSYLRAGNNEQFF. Here the CDR3 DNA reads TGTGCCAGCAGTTACTTACGGGCAGGGAACAATGAGCAGTTCTTC. The chain uses TRBV6-5 and TRBJ2-1; a possible D gene is TRBD1 (5 bases). V dropped 1 base and J dropped 5 bases, with 12 bases sitting between them. The CDR3 is made up of 15 amino acids. From germline, CDR1 is MNHEY and CDR2 SVGAGI.

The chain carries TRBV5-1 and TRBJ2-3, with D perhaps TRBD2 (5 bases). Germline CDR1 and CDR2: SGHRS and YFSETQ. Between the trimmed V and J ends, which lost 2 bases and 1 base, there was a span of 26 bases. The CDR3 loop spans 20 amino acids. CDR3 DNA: TGCGCCAGCAGCTTACTGGCGAGGCGGGCGCTAACCCCGGGCACAGATACGCAGTATTTT. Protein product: CASSLLARRALTPGTDTQYF.

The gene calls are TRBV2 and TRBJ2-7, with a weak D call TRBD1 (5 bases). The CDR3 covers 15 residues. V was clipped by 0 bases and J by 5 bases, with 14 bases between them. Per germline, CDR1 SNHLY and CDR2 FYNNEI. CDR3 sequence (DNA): TGTGCCAGCAGTGAAGCGCTTCGGGTAGGGGACGAGCAGTACTTC. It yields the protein CASSEALRVGDEQYF.

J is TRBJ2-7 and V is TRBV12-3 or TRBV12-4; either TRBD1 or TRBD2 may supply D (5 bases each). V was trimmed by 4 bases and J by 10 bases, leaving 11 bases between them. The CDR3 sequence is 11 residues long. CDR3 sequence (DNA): TGTGCCAGCAGTTACCGGGACCATCAGTACTTC. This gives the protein CASSYRDHQYF.

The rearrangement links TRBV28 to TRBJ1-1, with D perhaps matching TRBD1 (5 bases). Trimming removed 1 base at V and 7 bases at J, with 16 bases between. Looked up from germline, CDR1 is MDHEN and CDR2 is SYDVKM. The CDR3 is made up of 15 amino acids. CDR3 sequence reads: CASSLSLGLTLEAFF. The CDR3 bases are TGTGCCAGCAGTTTATCATTGGGACTGACTCTTGAAGCTTTCTTT.

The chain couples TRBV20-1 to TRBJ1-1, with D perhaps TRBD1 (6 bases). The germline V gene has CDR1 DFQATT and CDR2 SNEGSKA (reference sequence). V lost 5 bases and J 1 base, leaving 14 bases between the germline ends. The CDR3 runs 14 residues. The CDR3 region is CSAYRTDKNTEAFF. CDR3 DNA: TGCAGTGCTTACCGGACAGATAAGAACACTGAAGCTTTCTTT.

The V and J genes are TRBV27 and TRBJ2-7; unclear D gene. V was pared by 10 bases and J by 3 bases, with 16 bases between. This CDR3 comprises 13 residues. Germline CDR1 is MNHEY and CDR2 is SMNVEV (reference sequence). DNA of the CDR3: TGTGCCACCAGCTCGGACCCAGGCTACGAGCAGTACTTC. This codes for CATSSDPGYEQYF.

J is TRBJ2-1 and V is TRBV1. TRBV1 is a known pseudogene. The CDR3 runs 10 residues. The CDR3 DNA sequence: TGCACCAGCAGCCTGGACGAGCAGTTCTTC. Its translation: CTSSLDEQFF.

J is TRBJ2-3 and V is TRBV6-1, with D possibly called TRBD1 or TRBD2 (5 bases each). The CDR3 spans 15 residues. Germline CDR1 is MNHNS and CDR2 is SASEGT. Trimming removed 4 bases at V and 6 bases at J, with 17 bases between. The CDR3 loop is CASSGLDSSGDTQYF. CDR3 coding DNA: TGTGCCAGCAGTGGCCTTGACAGTTCGGGGGATACGCAGTATTTT.

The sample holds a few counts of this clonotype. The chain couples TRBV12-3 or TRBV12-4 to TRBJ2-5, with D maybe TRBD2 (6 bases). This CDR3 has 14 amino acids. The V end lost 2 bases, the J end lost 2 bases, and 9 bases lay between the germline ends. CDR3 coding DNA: TGTGCCAGCAGTTTATTCGGGACTCAAGAGACCCAGTACTTC. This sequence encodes CASSLFGTQETQYF.

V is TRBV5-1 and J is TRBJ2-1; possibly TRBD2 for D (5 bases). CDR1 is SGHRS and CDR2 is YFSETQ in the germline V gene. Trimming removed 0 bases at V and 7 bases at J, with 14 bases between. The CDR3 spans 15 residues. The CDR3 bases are TGCGCCAGCAGCTTGGAACTAGGTATCCCTAATGAGCAGTTCTTC. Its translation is CASSLELGIPNEQFF.

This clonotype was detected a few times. This chain's CDR3 is CASSPSGQGEQYF. The CDR3 bases are TGTGCCAGCAGCCCGTCAGGACAGGGAGAGCAGTACTTC. The chain combines TRBV3-1 with TRBJ2-7; 8 nucleotides align to TRBD1. The CDR3 has 13 residues. Looked up from germline, CDR1 is LGHDT and CDR2 is YNNKEL (reference sequence). J lost 7 bases, V lost 4 bases, and 6 bases had no gene match.

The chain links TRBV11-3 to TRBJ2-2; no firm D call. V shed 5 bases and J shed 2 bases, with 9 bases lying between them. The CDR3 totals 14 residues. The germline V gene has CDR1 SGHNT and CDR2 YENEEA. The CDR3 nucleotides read TGTGCCAGCAGCCGTACGCAAAACACCGGGGAGCTGTTTTTT. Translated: CASSRTQNTGELFF. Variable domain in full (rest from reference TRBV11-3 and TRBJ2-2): EAGVVQSPRYKIIEKKQPVAFWCNPISGHNTLYWYLQNLGQGPELLIRYENEEAVDDSQLPKDRFSAERLKGVDSTLKIQPAELGDSAVYLCASSRTQNTGELFFGEGSRLTVL.

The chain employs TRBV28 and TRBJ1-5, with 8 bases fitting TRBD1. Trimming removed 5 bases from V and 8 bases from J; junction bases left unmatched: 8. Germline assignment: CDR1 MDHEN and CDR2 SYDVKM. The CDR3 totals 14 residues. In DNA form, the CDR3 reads TGTGCCAGCAGTCCGGGACAGGTTCGCGAGCCCCAGCATTTT. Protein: CASSPGQVREPQHF. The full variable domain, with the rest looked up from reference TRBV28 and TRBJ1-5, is DVKVTQSSRYLVKRTGEKVFLECVQDMDHENMFWYRQDPGLGLRLIYFSYDVKMKEKGDIPEGYSVSREKKERFSLILESASTNQTSMYLCASSPGQVREPQHFGDGTRLSIL.

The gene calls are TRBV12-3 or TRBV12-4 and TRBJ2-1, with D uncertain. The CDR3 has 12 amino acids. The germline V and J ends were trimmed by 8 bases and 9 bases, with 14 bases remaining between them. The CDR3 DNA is TGTGCCAGCGGGCCTCGAAGTTTTGAGCAGTTCTTC. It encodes CASGPRSFEQFF.

The CDR3 DNA reads TGTGCCAGCAGCTTAAATATAGGGGCCTACGAGCAGTACTTC. Protein product: CASSLNIGAYEQYF. V is TRBV7-2 and J is TRBJ2-7; the D gene is possibly TRBD1 (5 bases). CDR1 and CDR2 from the germline V gene are SGHTA and FQGNSA. The CDR3 spans 14 residues. Trimming took 2 bases from V and 2 from J, leaving 10 bases between them.

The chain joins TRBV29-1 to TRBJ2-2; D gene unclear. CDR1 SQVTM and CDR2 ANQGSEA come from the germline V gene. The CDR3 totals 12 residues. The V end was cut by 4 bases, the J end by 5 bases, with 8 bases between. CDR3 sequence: CSVGARTGELFF. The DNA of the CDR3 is TGCAGCGTTGGGGCCCGTACCGGGGAGCTGTTTTTT.

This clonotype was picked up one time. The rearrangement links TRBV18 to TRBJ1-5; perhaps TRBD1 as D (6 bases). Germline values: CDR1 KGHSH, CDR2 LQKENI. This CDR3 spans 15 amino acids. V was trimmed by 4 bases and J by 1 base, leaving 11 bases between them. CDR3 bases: TGTGCCAGCTCACTATCAGGACAGAGCAATCAGCCCCAGCATTTT. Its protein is CASSLSGQSNQPQHF.

Here the CDR3 DNA reads TGTGCCAGCAGCTTAAGGCCCCGACAGGCCTTTACTAGCGGGAGCCCCCACAATGAGCAGTTCTTC. It specifies CASSLRPRQAFTSGSPHNEQFF. V and J are TRBV7-2 and TRBJ2-1; TRBD2 aligns across 11 bases. The junction had 23 bases not matched to a gene; V was cut back by 2 bases and J by 5 bases. CDR1 and CDR2 (germline): SGHTA, FQGNSA. The CDR3 is 22 amino acids.

The CDR3 nucleotides read TGCAGCGTTGATAGCAGGCAAAGCGTCAGAGGCACCGAGCAGTACTTC. This encodes CSVDSRQSVRGTEQYF. This sequence joins TRBV29-1 and TRBJ2-7, with D unclear. Trimming removed 3 bases at V and 6 bases at J, with 24 bases between. CDR1 and CDR2 from the germline V gene are SQVTM and ANQGSEA. This CDR3 is built from 16 residues.

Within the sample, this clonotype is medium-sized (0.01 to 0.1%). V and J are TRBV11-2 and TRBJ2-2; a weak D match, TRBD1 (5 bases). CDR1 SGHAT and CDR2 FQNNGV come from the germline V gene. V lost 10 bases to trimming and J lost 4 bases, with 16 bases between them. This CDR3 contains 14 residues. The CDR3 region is CATTEQVATGELFF. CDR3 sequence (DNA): TGTGCCACCACGGAACAGGTGGCCACCGGGGAGCTGTTTTTT.

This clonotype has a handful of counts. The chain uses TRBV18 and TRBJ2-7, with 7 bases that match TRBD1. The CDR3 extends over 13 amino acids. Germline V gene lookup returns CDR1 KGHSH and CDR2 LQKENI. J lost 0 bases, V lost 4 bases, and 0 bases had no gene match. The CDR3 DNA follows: TGTGCCAGCTCACAGGGGGCCTCCTACGAGCAGTACTTC. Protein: CASSQGASYEQYF.